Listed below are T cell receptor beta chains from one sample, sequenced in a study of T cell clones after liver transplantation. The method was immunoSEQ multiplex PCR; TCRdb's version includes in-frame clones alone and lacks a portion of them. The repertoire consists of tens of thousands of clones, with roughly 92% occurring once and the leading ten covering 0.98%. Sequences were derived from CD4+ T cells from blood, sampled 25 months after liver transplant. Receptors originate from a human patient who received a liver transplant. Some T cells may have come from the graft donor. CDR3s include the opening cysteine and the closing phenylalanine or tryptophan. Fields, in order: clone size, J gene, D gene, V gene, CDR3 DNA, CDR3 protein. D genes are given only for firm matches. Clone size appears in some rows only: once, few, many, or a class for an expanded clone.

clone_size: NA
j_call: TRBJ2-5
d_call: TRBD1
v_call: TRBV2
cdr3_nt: TGTGCCAGCAGGGGAGACAGGGGGCGCGGAGAGACCCAGTACTTC
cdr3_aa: CASRGDRGRGETQYF

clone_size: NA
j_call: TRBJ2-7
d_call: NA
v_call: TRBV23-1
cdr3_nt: TGCGCCAGCAGTCGCCAGAACGAGCAGTACTTC
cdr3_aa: CASSRQNEQYF

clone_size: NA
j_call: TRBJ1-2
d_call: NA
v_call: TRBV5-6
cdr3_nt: TGTGCCAGCAGGTCCCTCTATGGCTACACCTTC
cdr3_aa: CASRSLYGYTF

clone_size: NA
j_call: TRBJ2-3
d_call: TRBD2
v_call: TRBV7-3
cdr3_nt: TGTGCCAGCAGCTTTGACGGGAGGATCTCAGATACGCAGTATTTT
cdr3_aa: CASSFDGRISDTQYF

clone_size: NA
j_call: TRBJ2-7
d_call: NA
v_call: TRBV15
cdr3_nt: TGTGCCACCAGCAGAGATCGACACACGATTTACGAGCAGTACTTC
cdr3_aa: CATSRDRHTIYEQYF

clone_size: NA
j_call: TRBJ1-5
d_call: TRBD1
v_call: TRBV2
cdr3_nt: TGTGCCAGCAGCTTGGGACAGGGGGCTCATCAGCCCCAGCATTTT
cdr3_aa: CASSLGQGAHQPQHF

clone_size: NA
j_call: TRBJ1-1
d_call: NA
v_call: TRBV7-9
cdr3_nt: TGTGCCAGCAGCCCCCGGGGGCAGATGAACACTGAAGCTTTCTTT
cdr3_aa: CASSPRGQMNTEAFF

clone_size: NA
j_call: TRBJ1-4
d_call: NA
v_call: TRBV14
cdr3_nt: TGTGCCAGCAGCCCCGGACCAACAACTAATGAAAAACTGTTTTTT
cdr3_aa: CASSPGPTTNEKLFF

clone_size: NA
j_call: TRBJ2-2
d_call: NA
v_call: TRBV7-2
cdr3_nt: TGTGCCAGCAGCTTACGCCCTCCAGGAGCCGGGGAGCTGTTTTTT
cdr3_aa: CASSLRPPGAGELFF

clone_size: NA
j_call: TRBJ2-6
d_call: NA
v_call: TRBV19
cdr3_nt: TGTGCCAGTAGTCCCCTCCGATCCGGGACATCCATCTCTGGGGCCAACGTCCTGACTTTC
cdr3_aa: CASSPLRSGTSISGANVLTF

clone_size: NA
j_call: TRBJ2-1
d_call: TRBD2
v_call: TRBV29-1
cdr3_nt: TGCAGCGCTCTTCAAGGGACTAGCAGTTACAATGAGCAGTTCTTC
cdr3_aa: CSALQGTSSYNEQFF

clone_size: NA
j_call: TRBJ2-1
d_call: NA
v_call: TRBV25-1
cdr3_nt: TGTGCCAGCAGCTCCTTTGACCCTACATTCTACAATGAGCAGTTCTTC
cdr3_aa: CASSSFDPTFYNEQFF

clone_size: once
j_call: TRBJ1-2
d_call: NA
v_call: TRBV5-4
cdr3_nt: TGTGCCAGCAGCCCCGAGGGGGTTACCTATGGCTACACCTTC
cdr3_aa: CASSPEGVTYGYTF

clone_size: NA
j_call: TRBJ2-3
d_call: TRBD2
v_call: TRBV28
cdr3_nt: TGTGCCAGCAGTTCCCCGGGAGGGCCCGTGACAGATACGCAGTATTTT
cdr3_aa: CASSSPGGPVTDTQYF

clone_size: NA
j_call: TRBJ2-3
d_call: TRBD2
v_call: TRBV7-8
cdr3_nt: TGTGCCAGCAACAAAAGGTCGGGTGGGCTAGCGGTGACAGATACGCAGTATTTT
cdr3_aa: CASNKRSGGLAVTDTQYF

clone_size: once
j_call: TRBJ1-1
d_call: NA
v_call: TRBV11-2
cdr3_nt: TGTGCCAGTTCTCTGTCGGCCGGAAAAAACACTGAAGCTTTCTTT
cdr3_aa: CASSLSAGKNTEAFF

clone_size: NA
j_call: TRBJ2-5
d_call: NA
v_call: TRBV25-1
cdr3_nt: TGTGCCAGCAGTGAATGGGGGCTAGAGACCCAGTACTTC
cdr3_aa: CASSEWGLETQYF

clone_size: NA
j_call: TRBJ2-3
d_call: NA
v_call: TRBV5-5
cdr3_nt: TGTGCCAGCAGCTTGGGCTGGAATACGCAGTATTTT
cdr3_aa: CASSLGWNTQYF

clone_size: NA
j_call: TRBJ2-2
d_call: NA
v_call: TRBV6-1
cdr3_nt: TGTGCCATTTCAATTAGTAAGGCGAACACCGGGGAGCTGTTTTTT
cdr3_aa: CAISISKANTGELFF

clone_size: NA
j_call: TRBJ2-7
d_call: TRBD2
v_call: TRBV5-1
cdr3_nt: TGCGCCAGCAGGATAGCGGGAGGGAGTTTCTACGAGCAGTACTTC
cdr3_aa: CASRIAGGSFYEQYF

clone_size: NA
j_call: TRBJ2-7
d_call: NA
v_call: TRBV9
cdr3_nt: TGTGCCAGCAGCGCCTCCGGCGGGATTAGCTCCTACGAGCAGTACTTC
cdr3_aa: CASSASGGISSYEQYF

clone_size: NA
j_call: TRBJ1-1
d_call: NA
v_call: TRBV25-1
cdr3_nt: TGTGCCAGCAGTGAACAGGATAACACTGAAGCTTTCTTT
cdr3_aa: CASSEQDNTEAFF

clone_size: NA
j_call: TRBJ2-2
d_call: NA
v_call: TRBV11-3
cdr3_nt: TGTGCCAGCAGCTTTATCGGTCGGGCCGGGGAGCTGTTTTTT
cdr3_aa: CASSFIGRAGELFF

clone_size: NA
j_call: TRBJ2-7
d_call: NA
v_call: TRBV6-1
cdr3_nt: TGTGCCAGCAGCTCCGATCTATACGAGCAGTACTTC
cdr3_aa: CASSSDLYEQYF

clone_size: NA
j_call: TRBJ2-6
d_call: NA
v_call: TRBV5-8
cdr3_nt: TGTGCCAGCAGCATAGGACAGTACCGCTCTGGGGCCAACGTCCTGACTTTC
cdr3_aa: CASSIGQYRSGANVLTF

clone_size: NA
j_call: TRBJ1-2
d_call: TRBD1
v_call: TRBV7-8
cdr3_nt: TGTGCCAGCAGCTTAATTAACACAGGGGGCGCACAGGGCTATGGCTACACCTTC
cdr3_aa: CASSLINTGGAQGYGYTF

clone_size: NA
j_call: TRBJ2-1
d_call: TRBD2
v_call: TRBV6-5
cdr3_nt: TGTGCCAGCAGTAGCGGGAGGCCTATATCCTATGAGCAGTTCTTC
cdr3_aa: CASSSGRPISYEQFF

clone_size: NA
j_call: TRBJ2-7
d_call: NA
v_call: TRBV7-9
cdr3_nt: TGTGCCAGCAGCTTATCCCCTCTCTTTTACGAGCAGTACTTC
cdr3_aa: CASSLSPLFYEQYF

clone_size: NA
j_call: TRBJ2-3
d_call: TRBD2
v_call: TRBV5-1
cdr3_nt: TGCGCCAGCAGCTTGGAAACCCGGGAGGGCAGAGATACGCAGTATTTT
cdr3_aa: CASSLETREGRDTQYF

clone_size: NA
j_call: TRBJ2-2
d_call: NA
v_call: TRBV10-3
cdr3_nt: TGTGCCAGCAGAGGAGGGGGTGGTTTGACCGGGGAGCTGTTTTTT
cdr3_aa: CASRGGGGLTGELFF

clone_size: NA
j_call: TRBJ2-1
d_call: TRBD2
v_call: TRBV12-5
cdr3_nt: TGTGCTAGTGGTTTGCAGTCCGGGACTAGCGGGCGGCATTACAATGAGCAGTTCTTC
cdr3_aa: CASGLQSGTSGRHYNEQFF

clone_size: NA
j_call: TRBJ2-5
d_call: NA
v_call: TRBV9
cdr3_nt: TGTGCCAGCAGCGCCACGGGGGTGATCGGAGAGACCCAGTACTTC
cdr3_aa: CASSATGVIGETQYF

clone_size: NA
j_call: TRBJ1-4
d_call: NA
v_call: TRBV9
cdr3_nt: TGTGCCAGCAGCGTGTGGGGGGGCAACAATGAAAAACTGTTTTTT
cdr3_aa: CASSVWGGNNEKLFF

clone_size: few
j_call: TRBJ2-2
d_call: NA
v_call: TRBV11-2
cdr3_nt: TGTGCCAGCAGCCTAGGGGGCACCGGGGAGCTGTTTTTT
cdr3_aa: CASSLGGTGELFF

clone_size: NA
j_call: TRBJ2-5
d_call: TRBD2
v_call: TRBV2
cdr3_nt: TGTGCCAGCAGCCAAGGACTAGCGGAAGAGACCCAGTACTTC
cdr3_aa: CASSQGLAEETQYF

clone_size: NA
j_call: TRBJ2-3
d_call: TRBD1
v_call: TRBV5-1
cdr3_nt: TGCGCCAGCAGCAACACCCCGGGACAGGGGTCAGATACGCAGTATTTT
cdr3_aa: CASSNTPGQGSDTQYF

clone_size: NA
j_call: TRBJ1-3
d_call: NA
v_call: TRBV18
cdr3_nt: TGTGCCAGCTCACCCCCGGGAGCTCTTGGGAACACCATATATTTT
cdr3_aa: CASSPPGALGNTIYF

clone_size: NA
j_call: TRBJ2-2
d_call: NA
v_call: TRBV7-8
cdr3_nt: TGTGCCAGCAGCCGACTTAGGCTCGTGAACACCGGGGAGCTGTTTTTT
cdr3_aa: CASSRLRLVNTGELFF

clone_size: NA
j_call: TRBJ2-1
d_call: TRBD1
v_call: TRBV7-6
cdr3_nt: TGTGCCAGCAGCTTAAGTCCTCAGGGGGTCCGTTCTCCGGGCTCCTACAATGAGCAGTTCTTC
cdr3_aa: CASSLSPQGVRSPGSYNEQFF

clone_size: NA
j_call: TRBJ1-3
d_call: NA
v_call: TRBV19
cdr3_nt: TGTGCCAGTAGGCCCACAGGGATCTCCACCATATATTTT
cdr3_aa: CASRPTGISTIYF

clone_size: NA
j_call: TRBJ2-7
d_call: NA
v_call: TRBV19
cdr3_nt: TGTGCCAGTCGCCCTTCGGGCGGGATACCCTACGAGCAGTACTTC
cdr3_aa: CASRPSGGIPYEQYF

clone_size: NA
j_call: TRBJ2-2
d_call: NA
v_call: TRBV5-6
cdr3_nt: TGTGCCAGCAGCTCCCTACCCCGGCCCGGGGAGCTGTTTTTT
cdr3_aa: CASSSLPRPGELFF

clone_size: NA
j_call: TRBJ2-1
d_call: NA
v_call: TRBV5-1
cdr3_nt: TGCGCCAGCAGCTCAACTCGAGGCAACAATGAGCAGTTCTTC
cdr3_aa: CASSSTRGNNEQFF

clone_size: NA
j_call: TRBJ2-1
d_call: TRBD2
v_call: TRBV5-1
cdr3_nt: TGCGCCAGCAGCTTAAAAACTAGCGGGAGTTGGAATGAGCAGTTCTTC
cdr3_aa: CASSLKTSGSWNEQFF

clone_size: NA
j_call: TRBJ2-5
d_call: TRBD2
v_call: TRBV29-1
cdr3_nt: TGCAGCGTTACTAGCGGGAGCGGGGAGACCCAGTACTTC
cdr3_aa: CSVTSGSGETQYF

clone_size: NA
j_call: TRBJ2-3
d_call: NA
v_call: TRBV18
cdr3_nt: TGTGCCAGCTCACCGGCCGGGGGTGAGGCAGATACGCAGTATTTT
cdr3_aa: CASSPAGGEADTQYF

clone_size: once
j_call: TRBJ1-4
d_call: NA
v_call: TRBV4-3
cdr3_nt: TGCGCCAGCAGCCAGGGGGGGTTCATTGGCGAAAAACTGTTTTTT
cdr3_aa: CASSQGGFIGEKLFF

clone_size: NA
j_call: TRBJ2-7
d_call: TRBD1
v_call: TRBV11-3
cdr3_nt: TGTGCCAGCAGTTATCCGGGACAGGGGGCCTTCGAGCAGTACTTC
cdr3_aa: CASSYPGQGAFEQYF

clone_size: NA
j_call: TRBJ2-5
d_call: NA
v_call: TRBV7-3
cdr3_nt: TGTGCCACTCCATTGCCAGGGACCCAAGAGACCCAGTACTTC
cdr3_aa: CATPLPGTQETQYF

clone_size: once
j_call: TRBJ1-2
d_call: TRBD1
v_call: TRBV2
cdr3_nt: TGTGCCAGCAATCTCGACAGGGGGAGCGATGGCTACACCTTC
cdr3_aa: CASNLDRGSDGYTF

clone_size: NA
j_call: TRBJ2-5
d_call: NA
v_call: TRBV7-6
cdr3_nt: TGTGCCAGCAGCTTGGTAGACAGCCGAGAAGAGACCCAGTACTTC
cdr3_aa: CASSLVDSREETQYF

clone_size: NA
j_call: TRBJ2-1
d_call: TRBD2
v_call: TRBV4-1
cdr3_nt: TGCGCCAGCAGCCAAGGCCCGGGACTAGCGGGACTAACCTCCTACAATGAGCAGTTCTTC
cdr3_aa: CASSQGPGLAGLTSYNEQFF

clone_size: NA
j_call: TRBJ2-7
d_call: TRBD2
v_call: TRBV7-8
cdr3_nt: TGTGCCAGCAGCTCCCTAGCGGGAGGGCCCTACGAGCAGTACTTC
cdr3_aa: CASSSLAGGPYEQYF

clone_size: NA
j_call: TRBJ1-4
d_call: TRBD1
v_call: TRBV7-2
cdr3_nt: TGTGCCAGCAGCTTAGGCCGACAGGGCTATTATGAAAAACTGTTTTTT
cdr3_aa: CASSLGRQGYYEKLFF

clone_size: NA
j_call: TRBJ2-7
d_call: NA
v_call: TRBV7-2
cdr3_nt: TGTGCCAGCAGCTTAGTGTTCGGGTACGAGCAGTACTTC
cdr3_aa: CASSLVFGYEQYF

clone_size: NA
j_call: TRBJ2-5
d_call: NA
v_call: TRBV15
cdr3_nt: TGTGCCACCAGCAGAGTGGGAACATACCAAGAGACCCAGTACTTC
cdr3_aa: CATSRVGTYQETQYF

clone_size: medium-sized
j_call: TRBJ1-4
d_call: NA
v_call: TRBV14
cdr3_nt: TGTGCCAGCAGCCCGGACATGCGAAGACCTGAAAAACTGTTTTTT
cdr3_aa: CASSPDMRRPEKLFF

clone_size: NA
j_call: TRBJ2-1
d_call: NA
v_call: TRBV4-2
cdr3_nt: TGTGCCAGCAGCCAAGAAGGAGCGGGCCACTACAATGAGCAGTTCTTC
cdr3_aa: CASSQEGAGHYNEQFF

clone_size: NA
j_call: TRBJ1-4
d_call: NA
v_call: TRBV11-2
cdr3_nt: TGTGCCAGCAGTAATAGCGAAAAACTGTTTTTT
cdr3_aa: CASSNSEKLFF